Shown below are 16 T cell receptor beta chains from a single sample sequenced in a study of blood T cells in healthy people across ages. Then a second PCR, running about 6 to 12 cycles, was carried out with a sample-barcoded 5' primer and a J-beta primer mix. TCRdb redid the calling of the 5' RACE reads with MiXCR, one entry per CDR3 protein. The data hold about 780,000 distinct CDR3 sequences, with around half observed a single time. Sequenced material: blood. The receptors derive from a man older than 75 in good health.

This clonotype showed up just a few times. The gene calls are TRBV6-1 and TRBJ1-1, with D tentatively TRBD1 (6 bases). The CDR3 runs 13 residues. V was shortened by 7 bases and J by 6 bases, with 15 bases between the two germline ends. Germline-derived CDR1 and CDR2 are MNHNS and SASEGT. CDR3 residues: CASTVDRLAEAFF. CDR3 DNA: TGTGCCAGCACCGTTGACAGGCTCGCTGAAGCTTTCTTT.

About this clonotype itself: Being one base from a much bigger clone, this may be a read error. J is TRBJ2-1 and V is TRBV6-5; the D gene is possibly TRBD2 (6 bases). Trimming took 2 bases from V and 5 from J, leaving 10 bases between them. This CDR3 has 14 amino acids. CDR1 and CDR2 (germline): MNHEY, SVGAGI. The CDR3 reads CASSYKGGNNEQFF. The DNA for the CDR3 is TGTGCCAGCAGTTACAAGGGCGGGAACAATGAGCAGTTCTTC.

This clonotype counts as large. In nucleotides, the CDR3 is TGTGCCAGCAGCCCAGGAGGGACCAAAGGAAAGACCCAGTACTTC. Amino acids: CASSPGGTKGKTQYF. The V and J genes are TRBV21-1 and TRBJ2-5; TRBD2, as called in the table, went unchecked against the DNA. TRBV21-1 is a pseudogene. The CDR3 is 15 amino acids.

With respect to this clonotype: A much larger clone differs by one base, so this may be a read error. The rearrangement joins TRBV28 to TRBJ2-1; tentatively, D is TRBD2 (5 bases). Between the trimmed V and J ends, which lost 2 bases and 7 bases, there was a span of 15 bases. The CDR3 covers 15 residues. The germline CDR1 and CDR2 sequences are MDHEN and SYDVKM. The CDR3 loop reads CASSLGGSSSNEQFF. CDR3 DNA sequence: TGTGCCAGCAGTTTAGGTGGGAGTTCTAGTAATGAGCAGTTCTTC. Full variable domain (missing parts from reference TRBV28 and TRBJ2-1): DVKVTQSSRYLVKRTGEKVFLECVQDMDHENMFWYRQDPGLGLRLIYFSYDVKMKEKGDIPEGYSVSREKKERFSLILESASTNQTSMYLCASSLGGSSSNEQFFGPGTRLTVL.

CDR3: CASKGQGHPGELFF. The CDR3 DNA reads as TGTGCCAGCAAGGGACAGGGTCATCCCGGGGAGCTGTTTTTT. The chain uses TRBV7-2 and TRBJ2-2, with TRBD1 matching over 9 bases. The CDR3 spans 14 residues. Unmatched junction bases numbered 6, after V lost 7 bases and J lost 6 bases. From germline, CDR1 is SGHTA and CDR2 FQGNSA.

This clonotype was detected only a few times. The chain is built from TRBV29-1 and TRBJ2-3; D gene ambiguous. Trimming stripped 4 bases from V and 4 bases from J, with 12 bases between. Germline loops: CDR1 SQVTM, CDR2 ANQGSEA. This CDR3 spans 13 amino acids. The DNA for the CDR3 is TGCAGCGTTGTAAATACTGGGGCAGATACGCAGTATTTT. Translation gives CSVVNTGADTQYF.

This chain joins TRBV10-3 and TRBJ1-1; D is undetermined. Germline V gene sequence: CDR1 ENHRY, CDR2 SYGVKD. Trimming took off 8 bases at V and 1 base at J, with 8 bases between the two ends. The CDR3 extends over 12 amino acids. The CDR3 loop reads CAIGLRNTEAFF. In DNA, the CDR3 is TGTGCCATCGGACTGAGGAACACTGAAGCTTTCTTT.

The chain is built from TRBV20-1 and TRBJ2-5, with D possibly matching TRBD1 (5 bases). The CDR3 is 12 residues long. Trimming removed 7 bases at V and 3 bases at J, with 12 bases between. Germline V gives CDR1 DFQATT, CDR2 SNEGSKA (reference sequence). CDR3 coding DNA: TGCAGTGGAGTAGGGGCGGAAGAGACCCAGTACTTC. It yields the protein CSGVGAEETQYF.

In nucleotides, the CDR3 is TGTGCCAGCAGCTTGGGAGCAGGGCCGTTTAGGGAGCAGTACTTC. Its translation is CASSLGAGPFREQYF. This chain joins TRBV5-4 and TRBJ2-5; D might be TRBD1 or TRBD2, each matching 5 bases. The CDR3 sequence is 15 residues long. Germline V gives CDR1 SGHNT, CDR2 YYREEE (reference sequence). Trimming pared 0 bases from V and 11 bases from J, leaving 20 bases between. The full variable domain, rest sourced from reference TRBV5-4 and TRBJ2-5, is ETGVTQSPTHLIKTRGQQVTLRCSSQSGHNTVSWYQQALGQGPQFIFQYYREEENGRGNFPPRFSGLQFPNYSSELNVNALELDDSALYLCASSLGAGPFREQYFGPGTRLLVL.

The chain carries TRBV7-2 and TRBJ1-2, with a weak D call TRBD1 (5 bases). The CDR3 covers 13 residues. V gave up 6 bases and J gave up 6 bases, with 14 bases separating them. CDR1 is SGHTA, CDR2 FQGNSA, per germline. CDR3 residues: CASSRRGTHGYTF. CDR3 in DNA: TGTGCCAGCAGTAGGAGAGGGACCCATGGCTACACCTTC.

The CDR3: CSARGLADEQYF. The CDR3 DNA reads TGCAGTGCTAGGGGACTAGCGGATGAGCAGTACTTC. V gene TRBV20-1 combines with J gene TRBJ2-5; 11 bases are a match to TRBD2. Germline CDR1 reads DFQATT; CDR2 reads SNEGSKA (reference sequence). Germline trimming cut 3 bases from V and 11 bases from J; bases unmatched to any gene: 5. CDR3 length: 12 amino acids.

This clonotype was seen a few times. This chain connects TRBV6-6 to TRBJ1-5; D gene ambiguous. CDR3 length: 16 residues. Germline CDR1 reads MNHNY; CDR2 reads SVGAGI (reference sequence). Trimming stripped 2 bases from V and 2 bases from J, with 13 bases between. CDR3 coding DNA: TGTGCCAGCAGTTACACCGATAGTTTCGGCAATCAGCCCCAGCATTTT. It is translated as CASSYTDSFGNQPQHF.

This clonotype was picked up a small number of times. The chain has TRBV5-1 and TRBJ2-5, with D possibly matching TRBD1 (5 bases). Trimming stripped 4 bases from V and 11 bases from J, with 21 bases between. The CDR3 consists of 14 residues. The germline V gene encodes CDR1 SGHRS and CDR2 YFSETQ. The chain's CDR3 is CASSTTVSGHEQYF. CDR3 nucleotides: TGCGCCAGCAGCACGACAGTAAGTGGGCATGAGCAGTACTTC.

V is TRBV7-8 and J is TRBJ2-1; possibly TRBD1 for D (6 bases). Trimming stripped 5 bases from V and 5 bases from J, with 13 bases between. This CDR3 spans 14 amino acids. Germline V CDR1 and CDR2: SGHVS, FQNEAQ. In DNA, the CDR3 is TGTGCCAGCAGCCCTTGGACAGACAACAATGAGCAGTTCTTC. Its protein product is CASSPWTDNNEQFF. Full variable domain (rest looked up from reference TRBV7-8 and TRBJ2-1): GAGVSQSPRYKVAKRGQDVALRCDPISGHVSLFWYQQALGQGPEFLTYFQNEAQLDKSGLPSDRFFAERPEGSVSTLKIQRTQQEDSAVYLCASSPWTDNNEQFFGPGTRLTVL.

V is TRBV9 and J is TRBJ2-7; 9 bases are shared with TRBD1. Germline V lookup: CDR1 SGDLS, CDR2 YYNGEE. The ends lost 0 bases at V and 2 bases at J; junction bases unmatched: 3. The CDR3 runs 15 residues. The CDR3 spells CASSVGGTGPYEQYF. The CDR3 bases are TGTGCCAGCAGCGTAGGAGGGACAGGGCCCTACGAGCAGTACTTC.

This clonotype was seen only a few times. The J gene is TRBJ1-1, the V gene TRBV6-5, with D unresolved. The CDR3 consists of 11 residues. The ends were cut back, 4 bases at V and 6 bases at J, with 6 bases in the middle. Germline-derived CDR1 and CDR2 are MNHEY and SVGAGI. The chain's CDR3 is CASSSTSEAFF. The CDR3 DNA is TGTGCCAGCAGTTCGACCTCTGAAGCTTTCTTT.